This entry describes one TCR beta chain. This sample was included in a study of T cell responses to AZD1222 COVID-19 vaccine. Profiling relied on immunoSEQ multiplex PCR, and the TCRdb table lists in-frame clones only, not all of them. The data hold roughly 120,000 clones, with approximately 92% observed a single time. CDR1 is MNHEY and CDR2 is SVGAGI in the germline V gene. The CDR3 is 12 amino acids. V lost 6 bases to trimming and J lost 10 bases, with 13 bases between them. The source is an adult who received the AZD1222 COVID-19 vaccine. This sequence joins TRBV6-5 and TRBJ2-1, with D possibly being TRBD1 or TRBD2 (5 bases each). Sequences were derived from peripheral blood, sampled 28 days after the second AZD1222 dose. This chain's CDR3 is CASRAGTAEQFF. The CDR3 bases are TGTGCCAGCAGGGCCGGGACGGCGGAGCAGTTCTTC.